The present T cell receptor (delta chain) was sequenced within a study of fetal and pediatric gammadelta thymocytes (dated 2022 in TCRdb). The study in broad terms: To strengthen a single-cell study of gammadelta thymocyte development, the researchers used bulk gammadelta thymocyte repertoires that mixed previously published data with newly generated, unpublished data. The bulk gammadelta thymocyte repertoire set covered roughly ten subjects in total, 3 fetal thymus donors and 7 pediatric thymus donors. Unpublished data were combined with previously published data (refs 27,28) to make up the bulk gammadelta thymocyte repertoires. Bulk TCR repertoire data were included to raise the number of subjects and reinforce the CDR3 publicity analysis. Broader findings and caveats from the paper: Compared with post-natal repertoires, fetal gammadelta thymocyte repertoires had previously been reported to be enriched for TRDV2, TRGV8 and TRGV9 usage, low N additions and public CDR3s.

Staining of thymocytes was performed with Zombie NIR viability dye and with antibodies against CD3 (UCHT1), TCRgammadelta (11F2), TCRVgamma9 (IMMU360) and TCRVdelta2 (IMMU389). Bulk TRD and TRG CDR3 repertoires were generated separately from sorted Vgamma9Vdelta2 and nonVgamma9Vdelta2 gammadelta thymocytes of human fetal and pediatric thymuses. In Belgium, pediatric thymus tissue was obtained from children undergoing cardiac surgery. Pediatric thymus donors in the study were aged between roughly 1 and 11 years. As previously described, thymic cell suspensions were prepared from both fetal and post-natal thymuses. Cells that were CD3+ gammadeltaTCR+ Vgamma9+ Vdelta2+ were sorted as Vgamma9Vdelta2 thymocytes. Cells were sorted on a FACS Aria III cell sorter (BD Biosciences). TCRdb names Illumina MiSeq as the instrument used. The authors' pipeline ran thus. For the publicity analysis, the Vgamma9Vdelta2 and nonVgamma9Vdelta2 bulk CDR3 files from each subject were merged to form one combined repertoire per subject. Using base R and dplyr, CDR3 publicity was scored on a scale from 0 to 19 by checking each amino acid sequence across 9 single-cell datasets and 10 bulk repertoires. Public reads were reanalyzed in TCRdb with CATT, and rows carrying the same DNA were merged afterwards. The V and J calls and clone size come from TCRdb's table, not from the authors' own analysis. Counted in this sample were approximately 860 delta-chain clones; roughly 56% of them appeared once. Around 15% of the sample lies in the top ten.

Looking up the germline V gene yields CDR1 GEAIGNYY and CDR2 EKD. Taken from cysteine to phenylalanine, the CDR3 has 20 residues. The sequence is cut down to CDR3 DNA, 60 bases in frame from base 1. The V and J ends are trimmed by 0 bases and 0 bases, leaving 25 bases between them. For this clone: The antigen it binds to is not known. It is likely a read error: a sequence one base away is far more abundant.

The origin of this receptor is a child who underwent cardiac surgery and was recorded as healthy. The sequenced material came from Vgamma9Vdelta2 gamma-delta T cells from the thymus. Taken with the paper, the label for cell subset or site translates to: sorted CD3+gammadeltaTCR+Vgamma9+Vdelta2+ thymocytes. In this chain, TRDV2 is recombined with TRDJ1; the best D guess is TRDD3, with 5 bases matching. CDR3 region: CACDTEGWAIGGLYTDKLIF. The bases are TGTGCCTGTGACACCGAGGGCTGGGCGATAGGAGGCCTGTACACCGATAAACTCATCTTT.